This T cell receptor (beta chain) was recorded in a study of OX40 agonist ivuxolimab in advanced cancers. Looking at the study overall: Ivuxolimab was delivered to patients intravenously every 2 weeks at doses spanning 0.01 to 10 mg/kg.

This clone was observed a few times. Its antigen is not known. Generated by immunoSEQ multiplex PCR, the TCRdb table keeps only in-frame clones and is missing some. The sample holds some 73,000 clones; 80% to 90% are singletons and the top ten take about 0.78%. Researchers took blood at baseline, on cycle 4 day 1, and on cycle 7 day 1. Findings and limits, study-wide: On average, a greater number of expanded clones characterised CD8+ T cells relative to CD4+. Dose levels from 0.1 to 3.0 mg/kg saw CD4+ and CD8+ blood T cells expand clonally by week 6.

The V gene's germline CDR1 is MNHNS and CDR2 SASEGT. Trimming cost V 4 bases and J 3 bases; bases outside gene matches: 10. This CDR3 has 16 amino acids. The genes are TRBV6-1 and TRBJ1-2; 8 nucleotides agree with TRBD1. The source material was CD4+ or CD8+ T cells sorted from blood, sampled in a trial of the OX40 agonist ivuxolimab. The receptor was derived from an adult with an advanced solid tumor such as melanoma, head and neck, liver or kidney cancer. The CDR3 bases are TGTGCCAGCAGTGCGCGGACAGGGAGGGCAGACTATGGCTACACCTTC. Amino acid sequence: CASSARTGRADYGYTF.